The rows below give T cell receptor beta chains drawn from one sample of a study of cytomegalovirus exposure and HLA in healthy donors. The repertoire was sequenced with immunoSEQ multiplex PCR; TCRdb's copy has only in-frame clones and lacks some. The sample shows 110,000 or so clones, 60% to 80% of them seen only once. Specimen: PBMCs. The receptor source for this set is a man aged 50 to 59 in good health and CMV-seropositive. The CDR3 runs from the conserved cysteine through the conserved F or W. Each record gives: D gene, V gene, clone size, J gene, CDR3 DNA, CDR3 protein. The D gene is left open where the match is weak. Clone size is stated in some rows and not others, as once, few, many or a class when expanded.

>TRBD2|TRBV4-3|once|TRBJ2-1
TGCGCCAGCAGCCAAGATAAGGGCGGGGGGGAAATCGGTGAGCAGTTCTTC
CASSQDKGGGEIGEQFF
>NA|TRBV5-6|NA|TRBJ2-1
TGTGCCAGCAGCTTGTGGTACAGCTACAATGAGCAGTTCTTC
CASSLWYSYNEQFF
>NA|TRBV10-2|NA|TRBJ2-2
TGCGCCAGCAGTGAGGTCCGCGGGGAGCTGTTTTTT
CASSEVRGELFF
>NA|TRBV2|NA|TRBJ1-3
TGTGCCAGCAGTGAACCAGGAAACACCATATATTTT
CASSEPGNTIYF
>NA|TRBV11-2|NA|TRBJ1-6
TGTGCCAGCAGCTTAGTAAGCACACCCCTCCACTTT
CASSLVSTPLHF
>NA|TRBV7-2|NA|TRBJ1-1
TGTGCCAGCTCCCAAGGGGGGGGGCAACCCGGAGGAGCTTTCTTT
CASSQGGGQPGGAFF
>NA|TRBV19|NA|TRBJ1-1
TGTGCCAGTAGTATTGAGGCTACTGAAGCTTTCTTT
CASSIEATEAFF
>NA|TRBV21-1|NA|TRBJ1-3
TGTGCCAGCAGCAAAGCGCTTTTGGGGCAGACCTCTGGAAACACCATATATTTT
CASSKALLGQTSGNTIYF
>NA|TRBV28|NA|TRBJ1-5
TGTGCCAGCAGTTTACTGGGGAGAGAAAATCAGCCCCAGCATTTT
CASSLLGRENQPQHF
>NA|TRBV19|NA|TRBJ2-2
TGTGCCAGTAGTATGAACTCAGGGAGGACCGGGGAGCTGTTTTTT
CASSMNSGRTGELFF
>NA|TRBV7-9|few|TRBJ2-7
TGTGCCAGCAGCTTAGCGCAATGGGCCGAGCAGTACTTC
CASSLAQWAEQYF
>NA|TRBV6-1|once|TRBJ2-1
TGTGCCAGCAGTGGGGCCAGCAGCTCCTACAATGAGCAGTTCTTC
CASSGASSSYNEQFF
>NA|TRBV18|NA|TRBJ2-2
TGTGCCAGCTCCCCCGGGATGACCGGGGAGCTGTTTTTT
CASSPGMTGELFF
>NA|TRBV19|once|TRBJ2-7
TGTGCCAGTAGTCCCGGGACATTCCGCTACGAGCAGTACTTC
CASSPGTFRYEQYF
>TRBD1|TRBV27|NA|TRBJ2-7
TGTGCCAGCAGCCGGGACAGCTCCTACGAGCAGTACTTC
CASSRDSSYEQYF
>NA|TRBV9|NA|TRBJ2-2
TGTGCCAGCAGCGCCGGGGTCGACACCGGGGAGCTGTTTTTT
CASSAGVDTGELFF
>NA|TRBV6-5|NA|TRBJ1-1
TGTGCCAGCAGTTACTCGAGCGGGGGGCGTGACACTGAAGCTTTCTTT
CASSYSSGGRDTEAFF
>NA|TRBV9|NA|TRBJ2-5
TGTGCCAGCAGCCCGAGAGGGAGGGGGGGAGAAGAGACCCAGTACTTC
CASSPRGRGGEETQYF
>NA|TRBV5-1|few|TRBJ1-2
TGCGCCAGCAGCTTGCCAGGGAATAACTATGGCTACACCTTC
CASSLPGNNYGYTF
>TRBD2|TRBV5-4|NA|TRBJ2-7
TGTGCCAGCACCCAAACGGAGGGCCTAGCGGGATCCCACGAGCAGTACTTC
CASTQTEGLAGSHEQYF
>TRBD2|TRBV27|NA|TRBJ2-1
TGTGCCAGCAGTTTATGGGGACTAGCGGGAGGGCCCTACAATGAGCAGTTCTTC
CASSLWGLAGGPYNEQFF
>NA|TRBV7-9|NA|TRBJ1-6
TGTGCCAGCAGCTACGGGGAAACCTATAATTCACCCCTCCACTTT
CASSYGETYNSPLHF
>NA|TRBV5-1|NA|TRBJ1-2
TGCGCCAGCAGCTTATCAGGGGAGGGCTATGGCTACACCTTC
CASSLSGEGYGYTF
>NA|TRBV10-1|NA|TRBJ2-5
TGCGCCAGCCGCGGTCCGGGGGAAGAAGAGACCCAGTACTTC
CASRGPGEEETQYF
>NA|TRBV6-1|NA|TRBJ1-1
TGTGCCAGCAGCAAGCGGACAGCCGTGAACACTGAAGCTTTCTTT
CASSKRTAVNTEAFF
>TRBD1|TRBV4-1|NA|TRBJ1-6
TGCGCCAGCAGCTTAGGCCGGGACAGGGGTGGTTCACCCCTCCACTTT
CASSLGRDRGGSPLHF
>NA|TRBV4-2|once|TRBJ2-6
TGTGCCAGCAGCCAAGTGGCCGGAGCTGGGGCCAACGTCCTGACTTTC
CASSQVAGAGANVLTF
>NA|TRBV7-8|NA|TRBJ2-1
TGTGCCAGCAGCTTGGGGAGCATTTACAATGAGCAGTTCTTC
CASSLGSIYNEQFF
>NA|TRBV5-8|NA|TRBJ2-4
TGTGCCAGCAGCTTGTGGACACCTACCAGCAAACTAGCCAAAAACATTCAGTACTTC
CASSLWTPTSKLAKNIQYF
>TRBD1|TRBV28|NA|TRBJ1-6
TGTGCCAGCAGTTCGACCCGACAGGGGGCAGGTTCACCCCTCCACTTT
CASSSTRQGAGSPLHF
>NA|TRBV5-1|NA|TRBJ1-1
TGCGCCAGCAGCTTGATAGGAGCGAACACTGAAGCTTTCTTT
CASSLIGANTEAFF
>NA|TRBV6-5|NA|TRBJ1-3
TGTGCCAGCAGTCGCGGGGGATCTGGAAACACCATATATTTT
CASSRGGSGNTIYF
>NA|TRBV27|few|TRBJ1-4
TGTGCCAGCAGTTTTACCCAACAGGGTCGAAAAGAAAAACTGTTTTTT
CASSFTQQGRKEKLFF
>TRBD1|TRBV7-7|NA|TRBJ2-2
TGTGCCAGCAGCCCGGGACAGGGTAACACCGGGGAGCTGTTTTTT
CASSPGQGNTGELFF
>NA|TRBV11-3|NA|TRBJ2-7
TGTGCCAGCAGCCGGTGGGGGGTCGGGGCCTACGAGCAGTACTTC
CASSRWGVGAYEQYF
>NA|TRBV28|NA|TRBJ2-5
TGTGCCGTCATGGGGGCGCGCAGGGAGACCCAGTACTTC
CAVMGARRETQYF
>NA|TRBV9|once|TRBJ1-2
TGTGCCAGCAGCGTAGAACAGAACTATGGCTACACCTTC
CASSVEQNYGYTF
>NA|TRBV5-1|NA|TRBJ2-7
TGCGCCAGCAGCTTGGCGGTCGACAGCTACGAGCAGTACTTC
CASSLAVDSYEQYF
>TRBD2|TRBV18|NA|TRBJ2-5
TGTGCCACCAGCCGGGGGGGAGAGACCCAGTACTTC
CATSRGGETQYF
>TRBD2|TRBV5-1|NA|TRBJ2-1
TGCGCCAGCAGCTTGGGTACTAGCGGGTCCAATGAGCAGTTCTTC
CASSLGTSGSNEQFF
>NA|TRBV19|NA|TRBJ2-7
TGTGCCAGTAGTATTGGGAGGCAGGCCTACGAGCAGTACTTC
CASSIGRQAYEQYF
>TRBD1|TRBV6-1|once|TRBJ1-6
TGTGCCAGTTATACGCCGGGACAGGGACGATCACCCCTCCACTTT
CASYTPGQGRSPLHF
>NA|TRBV28|NA|TRBJ2-4
TGTGCCTCCTCTTCACAGGGAGTAGCCAAAAACATTCAGTACTTC
CASSSQGVAKNIQYF
>TRBD1|TRBV5-1|NA|TRBJ2-2
TGCGCCAGCACCCCCGGTAAAGGAACAGGGGGGACCGGGGAGCTGTTTTTT
CASTPGKGTGGTGELFF
>NA|TRBV19|NA|TRBJ2-3
TGTGCCAGTAGTTCAGGCCCCACAGATACGCAGTATTTT
CASSSGPTDTQYF
>NA|TRBV28|NA|TRBJ2-6
TGTGCCAGCAGTTTAGGGGGGTCTGGGGCCAACGTCCTGACTTTC
CASSLGGSGANVLTF
>TRBD1|TRBV11-3|NA|TRBJ1-1
TGTGCCAGCAGTTCCGGGGGTACAGGGGATACTGAAGCTTTCTTT
CASSSGGTGDTEAFF
>TRBD1|TRBV6-5|NA|TRBJ1-1
TGTGCCAGCAGCTACAACAGGGGCATATACACTGAAGCTTTCTTT
CASSYNRGIYTEAFF
>TRBD1|TRBV6-5|few|TRBJ1-2
TGTGCCAGCAGCCCGGGACAGGGAAGTTATGGCTACACCTTC
CASSPGQGSYGYTF
>TRBD1|TRBV10-1|NA|TRBJ2-1
TGCGCCAGCGCCTCATTCCGGGACAGCAATGAGCAGTTCTTC
CASASFRDSNEQFF
>TRBD1|TRBV18|once|TRBJ2-1
TGTGCCAGCTCCCCGGGACAGGGATACGATAATGAGCAGTTCTTC
CASSPGQGYDNEQFF
>NA|TRBV29-1|NA|TRBJ2-7
TGCGCGGGACAGAGCTCCTACGAGCAGTACTTC
CAGQSSYEQYF
>NA|TRBV5-1|NA|TRBJ2-7
TGCGCCAGCAGCTTGGAAGTAGTCACCTACGAGCAGTACTTC
CASSLEVVTYEQYF
>TRBD1|TRBV5-5|NA|TRBJ2-7
TGTGCCAGCAGCGAAGGGACAGGGAGCTCCTACGAGCAGTACTTC
CASSEGTGSSYEQYF
>NA|TRBV7-2|NA|TRBJ2-1
TGTGCCAGCAGCTTAGCAGGGGCCGCCTACAATGAGCAGTTCTTC
CASSLAGAAYNEQFF
>NA|TRBV5-1|few|TRBJ1-5
TGCGCCAGCAGCTTGACGGTACAGGGTGCGTTGGGCCAGCCCCAGCATTTT
CASSLTVQGALGQPQHF
>NA|TRBV10-3|NA|TRBJ1-1
TGTGCCATCAGTTTAACAGGGAACACTGAAGCTTTCTTT
CAISLTGNTEAFF